This TCR beta chain was found in a study of blood T cell repertoires in COVID-19. The repertoire was sequenced with immunoSEQ multiplex PCR; TCRdb's copy has only in-frame clones and lacks some. The sample contains about 310,000 clones, approximately 83% of which appear only once. Adults between about 18 and 89 years of age took part from 20 to 25 US areas. Input material: PBMCs or T cells enriched from blood (not recorded which). The receptor comes from a man aged 30 to 39 who had recovered from COVID-19.

This CDR3 reads CASSLPAGSSYEQYF. CDR3 in DNA: TGTGCCAGCAGCTTACCAGCGGGGAGCTCCTACGAGCAGTACTTC. The J gene is TRBJ2-7, the V gene TRBV7-9; 7 nucleotides align to TRBD2. CDR1 SEHNR and CDR2 FQNEAQ come from the germline V gene (reference sequence). The CDR3 consists of 15 residues. V lost 2 bases to trimming and J lost 0 bases; unmatched junction nucleotides: 4.